These T cell receptor delta chains were read from a single sample in a study of gamma-delta chains in newborns, infants, children. TCRdb re-identified clones in the reads via CATT. The repertoire includes 7,500 to 10,000 delta-chain clones, approximately 22% of them detected once, and around 4% sits in the top ten. Sample: blood. The receptors originated from a child who was a newborn, infant or young child, either healthy, febrile or measles-vaccinated (not recorded which). Both conserved end residues are part of each CDR3. A D gene is named only where the DNA matches it firmly. Part of the rows lack a size; the others show once, few, many or a class for expanded clones.

D gene,V gene,J gene,clone size,CDR3 DNA,CDR3 protein
TRDD3,TRDV2,TRDJ1,few,TGTGCCTGTGACACTTTGGGGGATAACGGACCCCACACCGATAAACTCATCTTT,CACDTLGDNGPHTDKLIF
TRDD3,TRDV2,TRDJ3,-,TGTGCCTGTGTAGGACTGGGGGATACCAAGCGGGACACCCGACAGATGTTTTTC,CACVGLGDTKRDTRQMFF
TRDD3,TRDV2,TRDJ1,-,TGTGCCTGTGACTCTATACACGGCCCTACGCTGGGGGATTCCAAGGAAGCCGATAAACTCATCTTT,CACDSIHGPTLGDSKEADKLIF
TRDD3,TRDV2,TRDJ1,-,TGTGCCTGTGACCAATACTACTGGGGGATAGGACGGTTGGACACCGATAAACTCATCTTT,CACDQYYWGIGRLDTDKLIF
-,TRDV2,TRDJ1,few,TGTGCCTGTGACCCCCTAAGGACTTTAGAAGGGTACACCGATAAACTCATCTTT,CACDPLRTLEGYTDKLIF
TRDD3,TRDV2,TRDJ1,-,TGTGCCTGTGACACCGTACGGACCCTGGGGGATACGGGATTCTGGGGTAAACTCATCTTT,CACDTVRTLGDTGFWGKLIF
-,TRDV2,TRDJ1,few,TGTGCCTGGGACACCTTATACGGGATCCCCCACAACGATAAACTCATCTTT,CAWDTLYGIPHNDKLIF
TRDD3,TRDV2,TRDJ1,-,TGTGCCTGTGACACACTGGGGGACAACACCGATAAACTCATCTTT,CACDTLGDNTDKLIF
TRDD3,TRDV2,TRDJ1,-,TGTGCCTGTGACGCACTGGGGGACCTACCCTCGGGCGACAAACTCATCTTT,CACDALGDLPSGDKLIF
-,TRDV2,TRDJ1,-,TGTGCCTGTGACACCGTGGGGGGGCCGAACGATAAACTCATCTTT,CACDTVGGPNDKLIF
TRDD3,TRDV2,TRDJ1,-,TGTGCCTGTGACACCGTGGTTCAAACTGGGGGATTCGGATTTAAACTCATCTTT,CACDTVVQTGGFGFKLIF
-,TRDV2,TRDJ3,-,TGTGCCTGTGACACCGCAGGGGACACAAGCCTCTCCTGGGACACCCGACAGATGTTTTTC,CACDTAGDTSLSWDTRQMFF
-,TRDV2,TRDJ1,-,TGTGCCTGTGACACCGGTGGGGCTAGGAGCCCCGATAAACTCATCTTT,CACDTGGARSPDKLIF
-,TRDV1,TRDJ1,few,TGTGCCCTTGGGGAAAGCTATAATACCTCACCGTACACCGATAAACTCATCTTT,CALGESYNTSPYTDKLIF
-,TRDV2,TRDJ1,-,TGTGCCTGTGACACTTTCCCTCAACCCTTACTGGTGGATACAATCTCCTCACTCATCTTT,CACDTFPQPLLVDTISSLIF
-,TRDV2,TRDJ1,-,TGTGCCTGTGACGCCTTACTACGAGGTGGGATATTGGAGGATAAACTCATCTTT,CACDALLRGGILEDKLIF
TRDD3,TRDV2,TRDJ1,once,TGTGCCTGTGACACCGGGAGCATGGGGGACCGAACGGACACCGATAAAATCATCTTT,CACDTGSMGDRTDTDKIIF
TRDD3,TRDV1,TRDJ1,-,TGTGCTCTTGGGGAACTGCCTTCCTCGATACGATACTGGGGGATACGCAAGATAAAGACCGATAAACTCATCTTT,CALGELPSSIRYWGIRKIKTDKLIF
-,TRDV2,TRDJ1,few,TGTGCCTGTGACACCGTTGGGTCGGAAAGGTACACCGATAAACCCATCTTT,CACDTVGSERYTDKPIF
TRDD3,TRDV2,TRDJ1,-,TGTGCCTGTGTCGCTCTACTGGGGGATACGCAAAAACTCATCTTT,CACVALLGDTQKLIF
-,TRDV2,TRDJ1,few,TGTGCCTGTGACCTCCTACCCGACACCGATAAACTCATCTTT,CACDLLPDTDKLIF
TRDD3,TRDV2,TRDJ3,-,TGTGCCTGTGACACCGTAATGGCGAGTACAACTGGGGGCTCCTGGGGCACCCGACAGATGTTTTTC,CACDTVMASTTGGSWGTRQMFF
TRDD3,TRDV3,TRDJ1,-,TGTGCCTTTATCCGACTGGGGGATACGTATTCCGATAAACTCATCTTT,CAFIRLGDTYSDKLIF
TRDD3,TRDV3,TRDJ1,few,TGTGCCGAACCTGGGGCCACTGGGGGATACTTCGCCGATAAACTCATCTTT,CAEPGATGGYFADKLIF
TRDD3,TRDV2,TRDJ3,-,TGTGCCTGTGACACTCTGGGGGATTATTCCTGGGACACCCGACAGATGTTTTTC,CACDTLGDYSWDTRQMFF
TRDD3,TRDV2,TRDJ1,-,TGTGCCTGTGACACCCTCCCTCTCGTTAGCTGGGGGACTAACACCGATACACTCATCTTT,CACDTLPLVSWGTNTDTLIF
TRDD3,TRDV2,TRDJ1,-,TGTGCCTGTAACACCCTACAACCCACGGGGGATACCGATAAACTCATCTTT,CACNTLQPTGDTDKLIF
TRDD3,TRDV1,TRDJ1,few,TGTGCTCTTGGGGATTTTGGGGGATACGCAGTATATCCCCATGGTGGACTCATCTTT,CALGDFGGYAVYPHGGLIF
-,TRDV2,TRDJ1,-,TGTGCCTGTGACGAGGTAGTACTGAGGGGGGACGAAGACGACACCGATAAACTCATCTTT,CACDEVVLRGDEDDTDKLIF
-,TRDV1,TRDJ1,-,TGTGCTCTTGGGGGATCCCCCTATTTTGACCGAATGTTTTTTGGGGCTATATACACCGATAAACTCATCTTT,CALGGSPYFDRMFFGAIYTDKLIF
TRDD3,TRDV2,TRDJ1,few,TGTGCCTGTGACTCGGTACTGGGGGATACTCCGATTAAACTCATCTTT,CACDSVLGDTPIKLIF
TRDD3,TRDV2,TRDJ1,-,TGTGCCTGTGACACGATCCTACGAAGGGGGATACGCGAGGAGGATAAACTCATCTTT,CACDTILRRGIREEDKLIF
-,TRDV2,TRDJ3,-,TGTGCCTGTGACACCGTGGATGGGAGCTCCTGGGACACCCGACAGGTGTTTTTC,CACDTVDGSSWDTRQVFF
-,TRDV2,TRDJ1,-,TGTGCCTGTGACACTATGGGAGGCACGAGGATAGGGGTGGACACCGATAAACTCATCTTT,CACDTMGGTRIGVDTDKLIF
TRDD3,TRDV2,TRDJ2,medium-sized,TGTGCCTGTGACAATGTACTGGGGGATAGGAGCTCCCATTCTTTGACAGCACAACTCTTCTTT,CACDNVLGDRSSHSLTAQLFF
TRDD3,TRDV2,TRDJ1,-,TGTGCCTGTGACCCACTTTGGGGCTTACAAGGGGATACGCGAAGCACCGATAAACTCATCTTT,CACDPLWGLQGDTRSTDKLIF
TRDD3,TRDV2,TRDJ3,few,TGTGCCTGTGACACCGTTGGGGGATACGCAGACTGGGACACCCGACAGATGTTTTTC,CACDTVGGYADWDTRQMFF
TRDD3,TRDV2,TRDJ1,few,TGTGCCTGTGACACCTGGGGGATACACGACGATAAACTCATCTTT,CACDTWGIHDDKLIF
TRDD3,TRDV2,TRDJ1,-,TGTGCCTGTGACACCGTTCTTCTACTGGGGCTACAGAAAAAACTCATCTTT,CACDTVLLLGLQKKLIF
TRDD3,TRDV2,TRDJ1,-,TGTGCCGGTGACAGGCTGGGGGACACAAAACTCATCTTT,CAGDRLGDTKLIF
TRDD3,TRDV2,TRDJ1,-,TGTGCCTGTGACACCGTGGTGGGGGATAGGGGCATCTTCACCGATAAACTCATCTTT,CACDTVVGDRGIFTDKLIF
-,TRDV2,TRDJ2,-,TGTGCCTGTGACTCCAGACCACTCGGGGGGAATACTGAGGTGACAGCACAACTCTTCTTT,CACDSRPLGGNTEVTAQLFF
TRDD3,TRDV2,TRDJ1,few,TGTGCCTGTGACACCGTTCTGGGGATAACCCTTACTCCCACCGATAAACTCATCTTT,CACDTVLGITLTPTDKLIF
TRDD3,TRDV2,TRDJ1,medium-sized,TGTGCCTGTGACACATTACTGGGGGATAACACCGATAAACTCATCTTT,CACDTLLGDNTDKLIF
TRDD3,TRDV2,TRDJ1,few,TGTGCCTGTGACCAAGTACTGGGGGATACCCGAAGAGGCGATAAACTCATCTTT,CACDQVLGDTRRGDKLIF
-,TRDV1,TRDJ1,-,TGTGCCCTTGGGATCTTGTACACCGATAAACTCATCTTT,CALGILYTDKLIF
TRDD3,TRDV2,TRDJ3,-,TGTGCCTGTGACACGCTGGGGGATATAGGATCCTGGGACACCCGAAAGATGTTTTTC,CACDTLGDIGSWDTRKMFF
TRDD3,TRDV2,TRDJ1,-,TGTGCCTGTGACGCCGTTGGGATTACTGGGGCCCCCTACACCGATAAACTCATCTTT,CACDAVGITGAPYTDKLIF
TRDD3,TRDV2,TRDJ1,few,TGTGCCTGCGACACCGTCGGGGGATACGCCACCGATAAACTCATCTTT,CACDTVGGYATDKLIF
TRDD3,TRDV2,TRDJ3,-,TGTGCCTGTGACACCGTTCCTGGGGATACAAACCCCTGGGACACCCGACAGATGTTTTTC,CACDTVPGDTNPWDTRQMFF
TRDD3,TRDV2,TRDJ1,-,TGTGCCTGTGACGCACTAACTGGGGGACATTACACCGATAAACTCATCTTT,CACDALTGGHYTDKLIF